This T cell receptor (beta chain) was recorded in a study of T cells after posttransplantation cyclophosphamide. Germline V gives CDR1 MDHEN, CDR2 SYDVKM. The CDR3 has 15 amino acids. V was clipped by 4 bases and J by 0 bases, with 12 bases between them. The data were produced by immunoSEQ multiplex PCR, yet TCRdb's version contains in-frame clones alone and is incomplete. The table shows around 13,000 clones, with over 80% occurring only once. The receptor was derived from a man aged 45-65 years in good health, CMV-negative, and a related stem cell transplant donor. This chain uses TRBV28 with TRBJ1-2; possible D gene TRBD1, 6 bases. Sequenced material: memory CD4+ T cells sorted from PBMCs. CDR3 nucleotides: TGTGCCAGCAGTTCCCCGGGACAACCTAACTATGGCTACACCTTC. Protein sequence: CASSSPGQPNYGYTF.